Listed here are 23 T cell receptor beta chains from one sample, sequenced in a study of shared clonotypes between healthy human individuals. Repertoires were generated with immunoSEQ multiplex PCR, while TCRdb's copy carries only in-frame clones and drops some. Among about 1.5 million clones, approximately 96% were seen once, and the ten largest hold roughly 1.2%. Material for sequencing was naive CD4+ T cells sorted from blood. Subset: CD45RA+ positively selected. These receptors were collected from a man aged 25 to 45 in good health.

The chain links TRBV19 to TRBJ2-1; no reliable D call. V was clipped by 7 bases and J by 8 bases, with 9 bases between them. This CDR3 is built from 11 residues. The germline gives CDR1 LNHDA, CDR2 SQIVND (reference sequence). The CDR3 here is CASTNVHEQFF. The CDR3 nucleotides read TGTGCCAGTACAAACGTACATGAGCAGTTCTTC.

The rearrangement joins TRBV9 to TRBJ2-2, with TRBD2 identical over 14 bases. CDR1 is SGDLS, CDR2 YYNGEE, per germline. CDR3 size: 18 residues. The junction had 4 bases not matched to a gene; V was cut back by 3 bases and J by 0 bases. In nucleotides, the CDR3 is TGTGCCAGCAGCGGAGGACTAGCGGGAGGCGCGAACACCGGGGAGCTGTTTTTT. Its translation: CASSGGLAGGANTGELFF.

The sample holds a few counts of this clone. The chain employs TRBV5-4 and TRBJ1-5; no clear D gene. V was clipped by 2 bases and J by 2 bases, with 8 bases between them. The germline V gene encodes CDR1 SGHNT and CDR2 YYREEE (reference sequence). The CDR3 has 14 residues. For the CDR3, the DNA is TGTGCCAGCAGCTTAGATCAGGGCAATCAGCCCCAGCATTTT. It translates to CASSLDQGNQPQHF.

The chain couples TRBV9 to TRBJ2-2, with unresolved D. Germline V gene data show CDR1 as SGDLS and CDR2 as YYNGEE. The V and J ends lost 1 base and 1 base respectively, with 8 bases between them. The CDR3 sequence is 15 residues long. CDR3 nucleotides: TGTGCCAGCAGCGTAAGTCTGCTGAACACCGGGGAGCTGTTTTTT. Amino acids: CASSVSLLNTGELFF.

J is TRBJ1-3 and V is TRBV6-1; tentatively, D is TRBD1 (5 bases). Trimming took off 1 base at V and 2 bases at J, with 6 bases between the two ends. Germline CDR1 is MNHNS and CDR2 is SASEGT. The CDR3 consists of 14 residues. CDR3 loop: CASSEGGAGNTIYF. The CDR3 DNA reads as TGTGCCAGCAGTGAAGGGGGGGCTGGAAACACCATATATTTT.

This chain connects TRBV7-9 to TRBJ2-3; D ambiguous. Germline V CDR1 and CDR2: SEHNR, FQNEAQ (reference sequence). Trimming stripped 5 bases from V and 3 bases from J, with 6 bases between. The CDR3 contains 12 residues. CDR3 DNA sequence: TGTGCCAGCAGCGCGCAAACAGATACGCAGTATTTT. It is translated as CASSAQTDTQYF.

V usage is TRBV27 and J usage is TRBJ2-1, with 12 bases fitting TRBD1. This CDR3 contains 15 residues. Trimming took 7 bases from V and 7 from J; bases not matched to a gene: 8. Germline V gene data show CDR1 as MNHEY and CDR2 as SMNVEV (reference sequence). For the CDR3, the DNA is TGTGCCAGCACGGCGTGGGACAGGGGGCTTAATGAGCAGTTCTTC. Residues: CASTAWDRGLNEQFF.

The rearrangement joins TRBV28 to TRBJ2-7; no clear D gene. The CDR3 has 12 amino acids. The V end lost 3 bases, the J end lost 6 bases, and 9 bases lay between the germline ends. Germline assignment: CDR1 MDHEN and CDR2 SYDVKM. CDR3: CASSFDWTEQYF. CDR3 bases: TGTGCCAGCAGTTTTGATTGGACCGAGCAGTACTTC.

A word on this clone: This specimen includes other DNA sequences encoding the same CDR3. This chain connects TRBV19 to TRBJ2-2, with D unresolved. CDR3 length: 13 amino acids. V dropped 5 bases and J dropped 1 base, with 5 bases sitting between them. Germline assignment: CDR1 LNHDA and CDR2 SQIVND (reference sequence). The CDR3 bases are TGTGCCAGTAGTCTTGTGAACACCGGGGAGCTGTTTTTT. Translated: CASSLVNTGELFF.

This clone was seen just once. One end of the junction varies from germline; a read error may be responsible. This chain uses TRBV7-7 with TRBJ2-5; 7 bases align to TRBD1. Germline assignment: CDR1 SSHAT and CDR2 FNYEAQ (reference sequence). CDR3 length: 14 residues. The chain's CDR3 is CASSRTGLQETQYF. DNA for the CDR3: TGTGCTAGCAGCCGGACAGGCCTCCAAGAGACCCAGTACTTC.

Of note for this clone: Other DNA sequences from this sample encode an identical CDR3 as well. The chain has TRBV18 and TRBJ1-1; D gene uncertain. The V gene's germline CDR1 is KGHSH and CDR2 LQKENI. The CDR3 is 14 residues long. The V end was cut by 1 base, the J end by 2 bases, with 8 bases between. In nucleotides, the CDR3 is TGTGCCAGCTCACCACTCAGAGAAAACACTGAAGCTTTCTTT. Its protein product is CASSPLRENTEAFF.

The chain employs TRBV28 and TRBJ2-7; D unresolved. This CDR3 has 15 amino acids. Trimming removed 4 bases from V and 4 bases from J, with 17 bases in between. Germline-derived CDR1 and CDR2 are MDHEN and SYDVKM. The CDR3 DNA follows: TGTGCCAGCAGTTCCCCCATTACACCTCTATACGAGCAGTACTTC. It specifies CASSSPITPLYEQYF.

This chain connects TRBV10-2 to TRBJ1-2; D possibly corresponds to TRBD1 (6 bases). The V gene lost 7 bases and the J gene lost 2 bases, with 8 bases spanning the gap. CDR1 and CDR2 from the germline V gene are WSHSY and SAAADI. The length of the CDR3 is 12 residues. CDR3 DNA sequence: TGCGCCAGCATAAGGGGGAACTATGGCTACACCTTC. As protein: CASIRGNYGYTF.

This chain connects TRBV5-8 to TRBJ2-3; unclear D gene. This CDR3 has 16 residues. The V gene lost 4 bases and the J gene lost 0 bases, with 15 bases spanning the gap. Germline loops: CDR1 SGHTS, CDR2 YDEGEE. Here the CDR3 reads CASSLIHRASTDTQYF. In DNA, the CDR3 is TGTGCCAGCAGCCTCATTCACAGAGCTAGCACAGATACGCAGTATTTT.

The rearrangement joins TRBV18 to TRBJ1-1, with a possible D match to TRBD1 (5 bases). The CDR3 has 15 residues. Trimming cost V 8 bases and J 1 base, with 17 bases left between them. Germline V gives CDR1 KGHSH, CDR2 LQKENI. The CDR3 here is CASHIRSGQNTEAFF. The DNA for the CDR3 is TGTGCCAGCCATATTCGATCTGGACAGAACACTGAAGCTTTCTTT.

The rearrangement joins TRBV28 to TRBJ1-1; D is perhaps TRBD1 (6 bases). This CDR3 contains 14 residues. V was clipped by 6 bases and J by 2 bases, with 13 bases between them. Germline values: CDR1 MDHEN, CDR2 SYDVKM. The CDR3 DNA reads TGTGCCAGCAGAGTGACAGGCCTAAACACTGAAGCTTTCTTT. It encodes CASRVTGLNTEAFF.

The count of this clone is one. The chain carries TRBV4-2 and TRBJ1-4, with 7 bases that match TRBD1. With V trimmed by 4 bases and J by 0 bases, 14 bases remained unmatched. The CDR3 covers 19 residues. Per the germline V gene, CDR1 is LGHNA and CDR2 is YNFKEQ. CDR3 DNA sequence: TGTGCCAGCAGCCTCCGGGGAACAGGGGCAGGGGCAACTAATGAAAAACTGTTTTTT. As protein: CASSLRGTGAGATNEKLFF.

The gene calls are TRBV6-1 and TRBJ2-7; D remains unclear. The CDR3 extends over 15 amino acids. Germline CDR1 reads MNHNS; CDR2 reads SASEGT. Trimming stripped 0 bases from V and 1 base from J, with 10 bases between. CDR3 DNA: TGTGCCAGCAGTGAAGCATTCGCCGCGTCCTACGAGCAGTACTTC. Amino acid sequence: CASSEAFAASYEQYF.

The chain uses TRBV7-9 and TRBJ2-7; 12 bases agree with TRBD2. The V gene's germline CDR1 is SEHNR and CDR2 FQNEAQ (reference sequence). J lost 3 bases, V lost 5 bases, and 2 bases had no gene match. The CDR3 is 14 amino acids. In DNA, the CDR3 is TGTGCCAGCAGCCGGACTAGCGGGAACTACGAGCAGTACTTC. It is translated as CASSRTSGNYEQYF.

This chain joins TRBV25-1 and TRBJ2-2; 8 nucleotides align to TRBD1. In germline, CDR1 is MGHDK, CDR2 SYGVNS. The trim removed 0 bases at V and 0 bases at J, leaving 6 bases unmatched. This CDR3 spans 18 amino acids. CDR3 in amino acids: CASSEYTGGEPNTGELFF. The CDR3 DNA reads TGTGCCAGCAGTGAATATACAGGGGGAGAGCCGAACACCGGGGAGCTGTTTTTT.

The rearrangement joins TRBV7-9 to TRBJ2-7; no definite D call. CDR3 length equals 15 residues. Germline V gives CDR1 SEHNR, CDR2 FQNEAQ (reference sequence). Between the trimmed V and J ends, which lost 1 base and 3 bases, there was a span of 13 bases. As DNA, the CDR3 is TGTGCCAGCAGCTTAGGTGAGGAGTTTCGCTACGAGCAGTACTTC. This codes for CASSLGEEFRYEQYF.

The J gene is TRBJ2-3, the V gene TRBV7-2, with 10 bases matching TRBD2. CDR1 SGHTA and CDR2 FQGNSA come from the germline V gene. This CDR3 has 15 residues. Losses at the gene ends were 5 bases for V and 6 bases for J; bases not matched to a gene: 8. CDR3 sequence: CASSLSGRAPDTQYF. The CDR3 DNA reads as TGTGCCAGCAGCCTAAGCGGGAGGGCCCCCGATACGCAGTATTTT.

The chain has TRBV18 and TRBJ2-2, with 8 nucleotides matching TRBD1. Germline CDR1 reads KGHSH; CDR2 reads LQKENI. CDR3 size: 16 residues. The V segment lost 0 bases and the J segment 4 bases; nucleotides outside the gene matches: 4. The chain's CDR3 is CASSPPRQGLTGELFF. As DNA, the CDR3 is TGTGCCAGCTCACCACCCCGACAGGGGCTCACCGGGGAGCTGTTTTTT.